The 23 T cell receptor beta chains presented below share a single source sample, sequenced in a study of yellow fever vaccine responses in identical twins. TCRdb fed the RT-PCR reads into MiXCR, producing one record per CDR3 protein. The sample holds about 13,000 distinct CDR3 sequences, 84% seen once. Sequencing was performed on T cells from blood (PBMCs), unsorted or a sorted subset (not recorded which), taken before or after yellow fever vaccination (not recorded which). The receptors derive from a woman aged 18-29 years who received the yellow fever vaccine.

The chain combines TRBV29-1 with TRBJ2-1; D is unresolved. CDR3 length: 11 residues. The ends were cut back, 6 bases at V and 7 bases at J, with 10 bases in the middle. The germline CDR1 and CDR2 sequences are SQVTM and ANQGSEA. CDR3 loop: CSVPRYNEQFF. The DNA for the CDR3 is TGCAGCGTCCCGAGGTATAATGAGCAGTTCTTC.

The chain's CDR3 is CASSPMSAGGSSYEQYF. The CDR3 DNA sequence: TGTGCCAGCAGCCCAATGTCTGCGGGGGGGAGCTCCTACGAGCAGTACTTC. The chain uses TRBV7-6 and TRBJ2-7; 9 positions agree with TRBD2. Germline assignment: CDR1 SGHVS and CDR2 FNYEAQ. The CDR3 totals 17 residues. J lost 0 bases, V lost 5 bases, and 11 bases had no gene match. Drawing the rest from reference TRBV7-6 and TRBJ2-7, the complete variable domain is GAGVSQSPRYKVTKRGQDVALRCDPISGHVSLYWYRQALGQGPEFLTYFNYEAQQDKSGLPNDRFSAERPEGSISTLTIQRTEQRDSAMYRCASSPMSAGGSSYEQYFGPGTRLTVT.

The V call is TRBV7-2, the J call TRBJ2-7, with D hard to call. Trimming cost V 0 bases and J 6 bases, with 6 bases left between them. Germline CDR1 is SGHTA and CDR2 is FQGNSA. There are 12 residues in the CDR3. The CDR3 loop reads CASSLAGVEQYF. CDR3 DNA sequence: TGTGCCAGCAGCTTAGCTGGGGTCGAGCAGTACTTC.

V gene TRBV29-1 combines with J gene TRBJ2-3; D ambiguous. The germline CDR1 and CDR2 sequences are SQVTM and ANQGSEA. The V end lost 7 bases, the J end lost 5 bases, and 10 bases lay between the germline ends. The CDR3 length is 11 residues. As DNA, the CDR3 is TGCAGCGCGCTAGTCGGAGATACGCAGTATTTT. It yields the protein CSALVGDTQYF.

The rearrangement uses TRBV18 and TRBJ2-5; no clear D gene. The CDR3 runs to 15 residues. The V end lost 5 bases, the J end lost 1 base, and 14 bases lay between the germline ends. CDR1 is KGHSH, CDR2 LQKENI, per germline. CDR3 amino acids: CASSSYSSLQETQYF. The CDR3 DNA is TGTGCCAGCTCATCGTATTCTAGTCTCCAAGAGACCCAGTACTTC.

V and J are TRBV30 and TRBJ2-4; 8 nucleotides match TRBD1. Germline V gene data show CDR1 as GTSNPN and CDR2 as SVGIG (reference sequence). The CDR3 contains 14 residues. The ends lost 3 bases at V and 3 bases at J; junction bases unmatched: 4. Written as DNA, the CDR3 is TGTGCCTGGAGCCAGGGGGCGGACAAAAACATTCAGTACTTC. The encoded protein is CAWSQGADKNIQYF.

The CDR3 coding sequence is TGTGCCAGCAGTTACAAGGGGACAGGGATGAACACTGAAGCTTTCTTT. It specifies CASSYKGTGMNTEAFF. The rearrangement uses TRBV6-5 and TRBJ1-1; 9 bases agree with TRBD1. Germline values: CDR1 MNHEY, CDR2 SVGAGI. The CDR3 has 16 residues. The V segment lost 2 bases and the J segment 0 bases; nucleotides outside the gene matches: 4.

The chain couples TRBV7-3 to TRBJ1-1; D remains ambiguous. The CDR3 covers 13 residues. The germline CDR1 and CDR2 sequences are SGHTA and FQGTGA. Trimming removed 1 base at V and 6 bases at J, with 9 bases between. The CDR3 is CASSLNPRSEAFF. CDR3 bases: TGTGCCAGCAGCTTAAACCCCCGGTCTGAAGCTTTCTTT.

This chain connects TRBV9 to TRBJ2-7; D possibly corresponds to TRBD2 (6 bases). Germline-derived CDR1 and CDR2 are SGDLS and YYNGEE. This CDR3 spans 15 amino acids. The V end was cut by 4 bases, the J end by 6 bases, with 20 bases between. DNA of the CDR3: TGTGCCAGCAGCCTCGACCGGGGCGGGGCCATCGAGCAGTACTTC. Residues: CASSLDRGGAIEQYF.

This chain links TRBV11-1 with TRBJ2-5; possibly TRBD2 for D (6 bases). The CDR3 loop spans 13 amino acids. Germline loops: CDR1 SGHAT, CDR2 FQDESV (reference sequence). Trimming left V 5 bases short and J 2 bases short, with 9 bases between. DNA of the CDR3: TGTGCCAGCAGCCGGGACTTTCAAGAGACCCAGTACTTC. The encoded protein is CASSRDFQETQYF.

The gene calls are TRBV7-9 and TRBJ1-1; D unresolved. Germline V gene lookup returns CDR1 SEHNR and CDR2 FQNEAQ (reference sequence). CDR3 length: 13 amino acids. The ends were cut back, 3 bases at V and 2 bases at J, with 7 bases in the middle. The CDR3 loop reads CASSFAKNTEAFF. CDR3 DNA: TGTGCCAGCAGCTTCGCAAAAAACACTGAAGCTTTCTTT.

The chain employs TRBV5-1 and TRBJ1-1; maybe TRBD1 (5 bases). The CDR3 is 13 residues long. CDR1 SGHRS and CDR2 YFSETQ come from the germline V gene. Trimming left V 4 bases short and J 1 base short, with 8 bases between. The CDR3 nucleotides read TGCGCCAGCAGCATTGACAGGAACACTGAAGCTTTCTTT. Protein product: CASSIDRNTEAFF.

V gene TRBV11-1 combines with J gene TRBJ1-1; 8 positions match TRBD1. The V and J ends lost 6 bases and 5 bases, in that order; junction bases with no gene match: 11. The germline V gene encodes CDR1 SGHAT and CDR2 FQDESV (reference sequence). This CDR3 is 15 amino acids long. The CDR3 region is CASSFLDRAGTEAFF. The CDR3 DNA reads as TGTGCCAGCAGTTTTCTGGACAGGGCGGGGACTGAAGCTTTCTTT.

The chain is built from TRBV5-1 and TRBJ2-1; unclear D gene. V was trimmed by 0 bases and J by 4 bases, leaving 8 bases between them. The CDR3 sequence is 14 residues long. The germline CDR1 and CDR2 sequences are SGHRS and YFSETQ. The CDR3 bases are TGCGCCAGCAGCTTGGCCGGCACTTACAATGAGCAGTTCTTC. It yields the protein CASSLAGTYNEQFF.

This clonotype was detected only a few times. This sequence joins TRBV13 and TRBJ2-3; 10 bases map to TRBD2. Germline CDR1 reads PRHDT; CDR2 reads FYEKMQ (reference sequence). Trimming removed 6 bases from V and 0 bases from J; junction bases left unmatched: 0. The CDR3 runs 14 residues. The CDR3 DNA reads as TGTGCCAGCAGGACTAGCGGGAGCACAGATACGCAGTATTTT. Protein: CASRTSGSTDTQYF.

The CDR3 nucleotides read TGTGCCAGCAGCCAAGTTACACCGGGACAGGGGGCTAATGAAAAACTGTTTTTT. Its protein is CASSQVTPGQGANEKLFF. The chain links TRBV4-2 to TRBJ1-4; 11 nucleotides line up with TRBD1. The CDR3 has 18 residues. Trimming took 1 base from V and 3 from J; bases not matched to a gene: 7. Germline assignment: CDR1 LGHNA and CDR2 YNFKEQ.

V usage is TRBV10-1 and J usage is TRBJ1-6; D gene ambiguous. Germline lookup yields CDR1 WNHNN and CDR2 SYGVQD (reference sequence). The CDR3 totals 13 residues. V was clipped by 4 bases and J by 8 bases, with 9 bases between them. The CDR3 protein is CASSAGVDSPLHF. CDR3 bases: TGCGCCAGCAGTGCTGGGGTGGATTCACCCCTCCACTTT.

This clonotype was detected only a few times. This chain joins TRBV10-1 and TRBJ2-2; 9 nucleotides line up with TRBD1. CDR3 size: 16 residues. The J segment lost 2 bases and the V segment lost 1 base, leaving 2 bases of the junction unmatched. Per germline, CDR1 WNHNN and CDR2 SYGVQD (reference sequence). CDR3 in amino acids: CASSEYRGRNTGELFF. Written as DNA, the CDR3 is TGCGCCAGCAGTGAGTACAGGGGGCGTAACACCGGGGAGCTGTTTTTT.

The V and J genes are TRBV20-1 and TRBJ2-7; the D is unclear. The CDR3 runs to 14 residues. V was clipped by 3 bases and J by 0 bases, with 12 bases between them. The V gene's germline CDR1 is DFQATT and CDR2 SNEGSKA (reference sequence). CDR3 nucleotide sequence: TGCAGTGCTAGGGCCCCTCTAATCTCCTACGAGCAGTACTTC. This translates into CSARAPLISYEQYF.

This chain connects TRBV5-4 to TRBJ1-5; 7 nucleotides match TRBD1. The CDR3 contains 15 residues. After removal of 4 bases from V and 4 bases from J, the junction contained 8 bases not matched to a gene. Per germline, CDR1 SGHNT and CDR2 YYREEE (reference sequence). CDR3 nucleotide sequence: TGTGCCAGCAGCATACAGGGACAGCCAAATCAGCCCCAGCATTTT. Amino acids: CASSIQGQPNQPQHF.

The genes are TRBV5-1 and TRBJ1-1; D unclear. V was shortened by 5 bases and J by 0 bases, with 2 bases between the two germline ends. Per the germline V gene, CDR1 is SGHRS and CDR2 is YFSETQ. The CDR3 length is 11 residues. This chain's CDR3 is CASRLNTEAFF. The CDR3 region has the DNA TGCGCCAGCAGGCTGAACACTGAAGCTTTCTTT. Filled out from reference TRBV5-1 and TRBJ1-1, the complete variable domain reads KAGVTQTPRYLIKTRGQQVTLSCSPISGHRSVSWYQQTPGQGLQFLFEYFSETQRNKGNFPGRFSGRQFSNSRSEMNVSTLELGDSALYLCASRLNTEAFFGQGTRLTVV.

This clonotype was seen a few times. Here the CDR3 reads CSVAGTAYEQYF. The CDR3 nucleotides read TGCAGCGTTGCAGGGACAGCATACGAGCAGTACTTC. The chain employs TRBV29-1 and TRBJ2-7, with TRBD1 matching over 7 bases. V was pared by 4 bases and J by 4 bases, with 4 bases of the junction left unmatched. Germline CDR1 and CDR2: SQVTM and ANQGSEA. This CDR3 has 12 amino acids.

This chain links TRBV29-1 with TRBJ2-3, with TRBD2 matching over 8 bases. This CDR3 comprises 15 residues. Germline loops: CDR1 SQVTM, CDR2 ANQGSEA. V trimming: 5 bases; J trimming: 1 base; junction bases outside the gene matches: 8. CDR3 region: CSVNPGLVGTDTQYF. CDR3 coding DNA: TGCAGCGTTAATCCGGGACTAGTTGGCACAGATACGCAGTATTTT.